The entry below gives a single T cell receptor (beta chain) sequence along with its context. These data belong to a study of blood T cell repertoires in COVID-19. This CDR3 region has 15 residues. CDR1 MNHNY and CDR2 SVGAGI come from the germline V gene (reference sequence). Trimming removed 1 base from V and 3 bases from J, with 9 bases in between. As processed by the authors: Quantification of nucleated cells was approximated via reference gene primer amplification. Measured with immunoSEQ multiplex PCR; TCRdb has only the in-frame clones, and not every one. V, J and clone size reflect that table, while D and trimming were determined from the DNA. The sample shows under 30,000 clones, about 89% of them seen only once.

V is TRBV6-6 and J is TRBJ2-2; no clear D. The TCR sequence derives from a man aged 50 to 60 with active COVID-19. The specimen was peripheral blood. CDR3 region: CASSYYRPDTGELFF. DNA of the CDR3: TGTGCCAGCAGTTACTACCGTCCAGACACCGGGGAGCTGTTTTTT.